This T cell receptor (beta chain) originates from a study of T cell responses to AZD1222 COVID-19 vaccine. Whole-study findings and limits: Among vaccine-associated CD4 TCRs, coverage spanned spike, with dominance at 160-218 and 743-854. Females outnumbered males among donors, who were mostly white British; clonal diversity was possibly underestimated. Nearly half of unique spike-specific TCRs reportedly avoided B.1.351 and B.1.1.7 mutated regions.

The germline V gene encodes CDR1 MNHNY and CDR2 SVGAGI (reference sequence). V was pared by 5 bases and J by 4 bases, with 8 bases between. This CDR3 region has 12 residues. Generated by immunoSEQ multiplex PCR, the TCRdb table keeps only in-frame clones and is missing some. There are 130,000 to 150,000 clones in the sample; 75% to 95% occur only once, and around 3.6% lies in the top ten. As to this clone: Its specificity is unknown.

The sequenced sample was peripheral blood, obtained on day 0 of AZD1222 vaccination. The sequence came from an adult in good health. The genes are TRBV6-6 and TRBJ1-2; D gene ambiguous. CDR3 DNA sequence: TGTGCCAGCAGTCGCTCAATCTATGGCTACACCTTC. It translates to CASSRSIYGYTF.